The rows below give T cell receptor beta chains drawn from one sample of a study of blood T cell repertoires in COVID-19. TCRdb keeps only in-frame clones here, not all; method: immunoSEQ multiplex PCR. The sample has some 53,000 clones, around 84% seen once. Sequencing was carried out using peripheral blood. Receptors originate from a man aged 70 or older with acute or convalescent COVID-19. Both conserved end residues are part of each CDR3. Each record gives: V gene, D gene, clone size, CDR3 protein. D genes are given only for firm matches. Clone size is not always given. Where it is, it says once, few, many or a class for expanded clones.

>TRBV7-8|TRBD1|NA
CASSLAHRGPAGELFF
>TRBV3-1/TRBV3-2|NA|once
CASSPVLSYEQYF
>TRBV5-4|TRBD1|NA
CASSVQGGGTEAFF
>TRBV2|TRBD1|few
CASRTTGGTEKLFF
>TRBV5-6|TRBD1|few
CASSLGQGAAGNTIYF
>TRBV29-1|TRBD2|once
CSVGGGSSTDTQYF
>TRBV7-8|TRBD1|NA
CASSPPGQKNTEAFF
>TRBV5-1|NA|NA
CASSSLIGVGSGYTF
>TRBV7-9|NA|NA
CASSLGGGRNEKLFF
>TRBV7-2|NA|NA
CASGQVFYEQYF
>TRBV7-3|NA|NA
CASSLTGAGTDTQYF
>TRBV28|TRBD1|NA
CASSSRTGGLTYEQYF
>TRBV4-2|NA|NA
CASSLTDSPRQPQHF
>TRBV2|TRBD1|once
CASSAGGSGNTIYF
>TRBV7-2|NA|NA
CASSLSRYQGNGYTF
>TRBV7-2|TRBD1|NA
CASSSHRGLGYTF
>TRBV11-1|NA|NA
CASSPSSRTIKNIQYF
>TRBV5-1|NA|large
CASSGGTRGRGTDTQYF
>TRBV7-8|TRBD2|NA
CASSSNRLAETQYF
>TRBV6-5|NA|NA
CASTWRRNTGELFF
>TRBV14|TRBD1|NA
CASSQYRGITEAFF
>TRBV12-3/TRBV12-4|NA|NA
CASIPSSYNEQFF
>TRBV7-9|NA|NA
CASSFSGNQETQYF
>TRBV7-6|TRBD1|NA
CASSLGTGANTGELFF
>TRBV19|NA|NA
CASSIGQGNMRRRETQYF
>TRBV7-9|NA|NA
CASSLSLITEATNEKLFF
>TRBV19|TRBD1|NA
CASSQPGTGGNTIYF
>TRBV19|NA|NA
CASSHTGEAFF
>TRBV6-2/TRBV6-3|NA|NA
CASSSDFSGELFF
>TRBV3-1/TRBV3-2|NA|NA
CASSQMLTSLNEQYF
>TRBV7-2|NA|once
CASSLDGRRENQPQHF
>TRBV5-1|TRBD1|NA
CASSLDGTGGSPLHF
>TRBV27|NA|NA
CASSFLGSLETQYF
>TRBV5-1|TRBD2|NA
CASSRTSGTYEQYF
>TRBV5-8|NA|NA
CASSLVGVTEAFF
>TRBV18|TRBD1|NA
CASSPTPAGQDYNEQFF
>TRBV19|NA|once
CASSIATGKSSGANVLTF
>TRBV30|TRBD2|NA
CALPGGTGELFF
>TRBV7-9|NA|few
CASSWQGPGGNSPLHF
>TRBV2|NA|NA
CASRSDSAETQYF
>TRBV9|NA|NA
CASSALAGSGNTIYF
>TRBV5-4|TRBD1|NA
CASSPQGAGNTIYF
>TRBV6-6|TRBD1|NA
CASSSAGTGGSGYTF
>TRBV6-2/TRBV6-3|TRBD2|NA
CASSYSPSGSPDTQYF
>TRBV19|TRBD1|NA
CASGTGVRADTQYF
>TRBV28|TRBD2|NA
CASPPAGGATDTQYF
>TRBV28|TRBD1|NA
CASSDRVSYGYTF
>TRBV30|NA|NA
CAWSKGGETQYF
>TRBV6-1|NA|NA
CASSESVQGQTQYF
>TRBV7-3|TRBD2|NA
CASSPEGTSGYNEQFF
>TRBV4-3|NA|NA
CASSQEVIRVGNEQFF
>TRBV7-9|TRBD2|NA
CASSATSPETQYF
>TRBV5-4|TRBD2|NA
CASSSTGAGAWETQYF
>TRBV7-2|TRBD1|NA
CASSLTGTGSVGGYTF
>TRBV7-9|NA|NA
CASSSPTGSSYNEQFF
>TRBV10-3|NA|NA
CALKSGSGGGDTQYF
>TRBV5-1|NA|NA
CASSLEAGRYGYTF
>TRBV29-1|NA|NA
CSGNSGPRYNEQFF
>TRBV5-1|TRBD1|once
CASSPGQGMNTEAFF
>TRBV27|NA|NA
CASSLSPRSGYGYTF